One sample yielded the 13 T cell receptor beta chains listed below, sequenced in a study of cytomegalovirus exposure and HLA in healthy donors. PCR employed 60 Vbeta and 13 Jbeta primers. TCRdb keeps only in-frame clones here, not all; method: immunoSEQ multiplex PCR. Of just under 80,000 clones in the sample, roughly 80% were seen once. The sample was PBMCs. These receptors were taken from a man between 40 and 49 years old in good health and CMV-seronegative.

The chain couples TRBV5-1 to TRBJ2-7; TRBD2 matches 10 bases. Germline trimming cut 4 bases from V and 2 bases from J; bases unmatched to any gene: 3. The CDR3 has 14 amino acids. Per the germline V gene, CDR1 is SGHRS and CDR2 is YFSETQ. CDR3 protein: CASSPTSGPYEQYF. CDR3 coding DNA: TGCGCCAGCAGCCCGACTAGCGGGCCCTACGAGCAGTACTTC.

The rearrangement links TRBV10-3 to TRBJ1-3; no definite D call. The CDR3 has 13 residues. Germline CDR1 reads ENHRY; CDR2 reads SYGVKD. The V and J ends lost 10 bases and 2 bases respectively, with 12 bases between them. The CDR3 DNA follows: TGTGCCACCGGGCGGGAAACTGGAAACACCATATATTTT. Translating gives CATGRETGNTIYF.

This clone has more than one count but fewer than ten. V gene TRBV4-3 combines with J gene TRBJ1-3; 9 positions agree with TRBD1. Germline V gene data show CDR1 as LGHNA and CDR2 as YSLEER. V lost 1 base to trimming and J lost 2 bases; unmatched junction nucleotides: 12. The CDR3 is made up of 19 amino acids. The CDR3 DNA reads TGCGCCAGCAGCCAAGCCCCGACAACTCGGACAGGGGCTGGAAACACCATATATTTT. The encoded protein is CASSQAPTTRTGAGNTIYF.

The chain has TRBV19 and TRBJ1-1, with D uncertain. Between the trimmed V and J ends, which lost 3 bases and 1 base, there was a span of 6 bases. CDR3 length: 13 amino acids. Germline V gives CDR1 LNHDA, CDR2 SQIVND (reference sequence). The CDR3 DNA reads TGTGCCAGTAGTATTATGAGGAACACTGAAGCTTTCTTT. The encoded protein is CASSIMRNTEAFF.

The rearrangement joins TRBV18 to TRBJ1-2; maybe TRBD1 (5 bases). The CDR3 runs to 14 residues. V was pared by 3 bases and J by 9 bases, with 17 bases between. Per germline, CDR1 KGHSH and CDR2 LQKENI. The CDR3 DNA follows: TGTGCCAGCTCACCGAAATGGCCGGGGGGGAGCTACACCTTC. Encoded protein: CASSPKWPGGSYTF.

This chain joins TRBV11-2 and TRBJ2-7, with TRBD2 as a possible D gene (6 bases). CDR1 SGHAT and CDR2 FQNNGV come from the germline V gene. Trimming took 3 bases from V and 2 from J, leaving 11 bases between them. The CDR3 is made up of 14 amino acids. CDR3 loop: CASSLTGGPYEQYF. The CDR3 nucleotides are TGTGCCAGCAGCTTGACCGGGGGACCCTACGAGCAGTACTTC.

This chain uses TRBV12-2 with TRBJ2-5; whether TRBD2, the table's D call, matches the DNA was not checked. TRBV12-2 is deemed a pseudogene. The CDR3 spans 16 residues. As DNA, the CDR3 is TGTGCAAGTCTGGCTAGCGCGATCCTTATCCAAGAGACCCAGTACTTC. Its translation: CASLASAILIQETQYF.

The rearrangement uses TRBV19 and TRBJ1-4; 9 bases align to TRBD1. This CDR3 is 17 amino acids long. V was pared by 6 bases and J by 7 bases, with 15 bases of the junction left unmatched. Germline CDR1 is LNHDA and CDR2 is SQIVND (reference sequence). The CDR3 DNA reads TGTGCCAGTAGAAGACAGGGGGATTCCCTTCTCGGTGAAAAACTGTTTTTT. Its translation is CASRRQGDSLLGEKLFF.

The V and J genes are TRBV28 and TRBJ2-1, with 9 bases lining up with TRBD2. V was pared by 3 bases and J by 6 bases, with 6 bases of the junction left unmatched. The CDR3 runs 15 residues. Germline V CDR1 and CDR2: MDHEN, SYDVKM. The CDR3 nucleotides read TGTGCCAGCAGTTTTTTGCGGGGGGGGGCCAATGAGCAGTTCTTC. It is translated as CASSFLRGGANEQFF.

This sequence joins TRBV7-2 and TRBJ2-5; 8 bases are shared with TRBD2. Germline CDR1 SGHTA, CDR2 FQGNSA. Trimming removed 3 bases from V and 1 base from J; junction bases left unmatched: 4. This CDR3 region has 15 residues. In DNA, the CDR3 is TGTGCCAGCAGCTTCAGCGGGAGACCCCAAGAGACCCAGTACTTC. Translated, it gives CASSFSGRPQETQYF. Complete variable domain (other parts from reference TRBV7-2 and TRBJ2-5): GAGVSQSPSNKVTEKGKDVELRCDPISGHTALYWYRQSLGQGLEFLIYFQGNSAPDKSGLPSDRFSAERTGGSVSTLTIQRTQQEDSAVYLCASSFSGRPQETQYFGPGTRLLVL.

This chain connects TRBV5-6 to TRBJ2-7; 9 nucleotides match TRBD2. CDR1 is SGHDT and CDR2 is YYEEEE in the germline V gene. The CDR3 is 14 residues long. Trimming took 0 bases from V and 7 from J; bases not matched to a gene: 5. The CDR3 bases are TGTGCCAGCAGCTTGGGCGCGGGAGGGCGTGAGCAGTACTTC. The encoded protein is CASSLGAGGREQYF.

The chain carries TRBV13 and TRBJ2-1; 7 bases agree with TRBD2. The trim removed 0 bases at V and 5 bases at J, leaving 4 bases unmatched. Germline assignment: CDR1 PRHDT and CDR2 FYEKMQ (reference sequence). The CDR3 length is 15 residues. The CDR3 sequence is CASSLGTGGNNEQFF. CDR3 DNA: TGTGCCAGCAGCTTAGGGACGGGAGGAAACAATGAGCAGTTCTTC.

The chain links TRBV6-5 to TRBJ1-1; 7 bases are shared with TRBD1. Germline lookup yields CDR1 MNHEY and CDR2 SVGAGI. V trimming: 4 bases; J trimming: 0 bases; junction bases outside the gene matches: 5. The CDR3 has 15 residues. For the CDR3, the DNA is TGTGCCAGCAGTTTGGACAGGCCCATGAACACTGAAGCTTTCTTT. Protein sequence: CASSLDRPMNTEAFF.